This T cell receptor (beta chain) was obtained from a study of T-cell memory formation after mild COVID-19. Across the whole study: The TCR clusters were mostly specific to one donor.

Regarding this clonotype: Antigen unknown.

Points from the study as a whole: Contracting clones from day 15 to 85 had balanced CD4/CD8; later expanders favoured CD4+. Among contracting clones, CD4+ were mainly CM/EM and CD8+ enriched in EMRA.

Barcoded TCR alpha and TCR beta cDNA libraries with UMIs came from 5'RACE using constant-segment primers. TCRdb re-called the 5' RACE reads with MiXCR, one entry per CDR3 protein. This sample yields about 200,000 distinct CDR3 sequences, of which 9.5% are seen a single time; roughly 4% belongs to the top ten. J gave up 2 bases and V 3 bases, and 13 bases lay outside the gene matches. The CDR3 totals 18 residues. CDR1 is KGHDR and CDR2 is SFDVKD in the germline V gene. Sequencing was done on a sample of PBMCs or a T cell subset sorted from them (not recorded which). The V gene is TRBV24-1, the J gene TRBJ2-3, with 7 bases that match TRBD2. The TCR comes from a man younger than 35 who had mild COVID-19 (a few samples of this study predate the infection). Cell type and time point are not known. CDR3 sequence (DNA): TGTGCCACCAGTGATCCTCGGGCCAGGGAGGGACTCACAGATACGCAGTATTTT. Its translation is CATSDPRAREGLTDTQYF.